Here is one T cell receptor beta chain with its context. Its antigen is undetermined. Germline-derived CDR1 and CDR2 are SGDLS and YYNGEE. This CDR3 region has 15 residues. J lost 6 bases, V lost 0 bases, and 6 bases had no gene match. Patients with autoimmune history or systemic immunosuppression were excluded. This sample stems from a study of OX40 agonist ivuxolimab in advanced cancers. Study in general: Aged about 20 to 80 with a mean of 60 years, they were about 78% male. Study results and limitations: Which antigen the expanded peripheral T cells recognized is unknown. At 0.1 to 3.0 mg/kg, clonal expansion of CD4+ and CD8+ blood T cells had occurred by week 6.

Some clones are missing from TCRdb's copy, which holds only in-frame ones; the method was immunoSEQ multiplex PCR. In the table there are tens of thousands of clones, approximately 89% of which are singletons. The chain joins TRBV9 to TRBJ1-5; 7 bases are a match to TRBD1. The receptor was isolated from an adult with an advanced solid tumor such as melanoma, head and neck, liver or kidney cancer. The sample in question was CD4+ or CD8+ T cells sorted from blood, obtained in a trial of the OX40 agonist ivuxolimab. CDR3 in DNA: TGTGCCAGCAGCGTAGGAGGGGGCGAGGGTCAGCCCCAGCATTTT. This codes for CASSVGGGEGQPQHF.